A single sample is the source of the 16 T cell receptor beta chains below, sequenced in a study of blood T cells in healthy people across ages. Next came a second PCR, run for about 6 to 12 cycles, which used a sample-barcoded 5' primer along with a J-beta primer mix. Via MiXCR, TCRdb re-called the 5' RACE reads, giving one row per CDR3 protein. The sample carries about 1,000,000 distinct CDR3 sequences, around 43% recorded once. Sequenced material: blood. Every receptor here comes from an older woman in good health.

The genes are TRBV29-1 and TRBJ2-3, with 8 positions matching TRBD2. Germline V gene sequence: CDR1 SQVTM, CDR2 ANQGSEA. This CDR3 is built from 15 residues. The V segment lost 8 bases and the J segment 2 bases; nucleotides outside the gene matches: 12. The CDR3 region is CSYGGEAWDTDTQYF. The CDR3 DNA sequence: TGCAGCTACGGGGGGGAGGCCTGGGACACAGATACGCAGTATTTT.

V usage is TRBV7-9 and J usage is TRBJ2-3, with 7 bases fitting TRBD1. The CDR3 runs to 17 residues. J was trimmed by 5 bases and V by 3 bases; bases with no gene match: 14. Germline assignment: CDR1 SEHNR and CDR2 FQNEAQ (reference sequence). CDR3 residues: CASSFPQGQGVKDTQYF. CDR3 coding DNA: TGTGCCAGCAGCTTCCCTCAAGGGCAGGGGGTAAAAGATACGCAGTATTTT.

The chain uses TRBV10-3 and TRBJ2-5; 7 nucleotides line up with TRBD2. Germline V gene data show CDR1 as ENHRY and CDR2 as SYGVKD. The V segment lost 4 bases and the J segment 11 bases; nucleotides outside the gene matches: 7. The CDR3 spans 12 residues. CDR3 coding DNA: TGTGCCATCAGTGTACAGCGGGGTGAGCAGTACTTC. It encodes CAISVQRGEQYF.

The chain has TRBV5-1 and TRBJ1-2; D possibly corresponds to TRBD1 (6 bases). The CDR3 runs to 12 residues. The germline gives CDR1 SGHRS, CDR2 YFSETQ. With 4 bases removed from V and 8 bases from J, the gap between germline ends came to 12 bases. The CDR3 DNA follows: TGCGCCAGCAGCATGAAGGGGGAGGGCTACACCTTC. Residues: CASSMKGEGYTF.

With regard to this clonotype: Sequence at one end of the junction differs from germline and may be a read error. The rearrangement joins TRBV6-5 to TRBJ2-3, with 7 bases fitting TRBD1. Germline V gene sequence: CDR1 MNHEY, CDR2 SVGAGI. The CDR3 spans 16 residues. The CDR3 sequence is CTSSTRDRASTDTQYF. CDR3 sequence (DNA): TGTACCAGCAGTACCCGGGACAGAGCTAGCACAGATACGCAGTATTTT.

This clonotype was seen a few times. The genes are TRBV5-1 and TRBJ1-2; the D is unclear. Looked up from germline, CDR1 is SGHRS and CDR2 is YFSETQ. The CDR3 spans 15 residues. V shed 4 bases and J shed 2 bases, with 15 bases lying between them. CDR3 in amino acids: CASSPLALGNYGYTF. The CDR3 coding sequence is TGCGCCAGCAGCCCTCTGGCGCTGGGAAACTATGGCTACACCTTC.

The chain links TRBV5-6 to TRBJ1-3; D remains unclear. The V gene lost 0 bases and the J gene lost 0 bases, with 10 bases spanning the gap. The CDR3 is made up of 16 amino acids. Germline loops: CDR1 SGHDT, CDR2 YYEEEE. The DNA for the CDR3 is TGTGCCAGCAGCTTGGATGGGAAGAACTCTGGAAACACCATATATTTT. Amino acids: CASSLDGKNSGNTIYF.

The CDR3 DNA reads TGTGCCACCGGGCTGACAGATACGCAGTATTTT. It yields the protein CATGLTDTQYF. This chain connects TRBV15 to TRBJ2-3; no definite D call. The ends were cut back, 8 bases at V and 3 bases at J, with 6 bases in the middle. Germline CDR1 is LNHNV and CDR2 is YYDKDF (reference sequence). The CDR3 covers 11 residues.

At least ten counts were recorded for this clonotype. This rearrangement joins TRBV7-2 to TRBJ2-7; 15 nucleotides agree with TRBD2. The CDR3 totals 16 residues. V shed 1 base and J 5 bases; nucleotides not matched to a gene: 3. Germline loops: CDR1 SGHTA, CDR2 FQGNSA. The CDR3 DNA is TGTGCCAGCAGCTTAGATTGGACTAGCGGGAGGGACGAGCAGTACTTC. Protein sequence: CASSLDWTSGRDEQYF.

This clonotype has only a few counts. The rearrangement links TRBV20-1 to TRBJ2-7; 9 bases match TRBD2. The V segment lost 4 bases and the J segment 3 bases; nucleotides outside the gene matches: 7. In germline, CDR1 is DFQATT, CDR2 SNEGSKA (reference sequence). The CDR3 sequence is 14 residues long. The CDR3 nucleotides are TGCAGTGCTATAGGTGGCGGGAGGGACTACGAGCAGTACTTC. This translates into CSAIGGGRDYEQYF.

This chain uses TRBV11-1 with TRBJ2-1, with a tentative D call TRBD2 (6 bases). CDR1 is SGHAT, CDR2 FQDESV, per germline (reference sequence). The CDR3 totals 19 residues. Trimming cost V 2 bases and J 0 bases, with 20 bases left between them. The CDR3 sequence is CASSLRVGGRPSSYNEQFF. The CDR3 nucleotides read TGTGCCAGCAGCTTACGGGTGGGAGGAAGGCCGAGCTCCTACAATGAGCAGTTCTTC.

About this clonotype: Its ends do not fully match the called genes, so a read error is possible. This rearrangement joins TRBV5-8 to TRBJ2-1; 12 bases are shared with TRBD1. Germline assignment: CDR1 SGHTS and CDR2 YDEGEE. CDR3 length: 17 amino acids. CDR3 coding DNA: TGTGCCAGTAGCTTGACCGGGACAGGGGGCCCCTACAATGAGCAGTTCTTC. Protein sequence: CASSLTGTGGPYNEQFF.

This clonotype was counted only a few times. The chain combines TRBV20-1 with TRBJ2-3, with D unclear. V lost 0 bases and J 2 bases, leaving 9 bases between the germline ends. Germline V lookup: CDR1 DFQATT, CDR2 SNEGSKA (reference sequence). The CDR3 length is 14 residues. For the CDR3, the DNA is TGCAGTGCTAGAGATTGGGCCGCCACAGATACGCAGTATTTT. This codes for CSARDWAATDTQYF.

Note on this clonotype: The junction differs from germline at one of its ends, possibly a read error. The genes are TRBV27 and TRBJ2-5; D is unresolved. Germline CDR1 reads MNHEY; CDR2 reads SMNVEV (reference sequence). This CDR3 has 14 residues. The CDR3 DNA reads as TGTGCCAGTAGTTTCTTTGGTGGCCAAGAGACCCAGTACTTC. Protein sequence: CASSFFGGQETQYF.

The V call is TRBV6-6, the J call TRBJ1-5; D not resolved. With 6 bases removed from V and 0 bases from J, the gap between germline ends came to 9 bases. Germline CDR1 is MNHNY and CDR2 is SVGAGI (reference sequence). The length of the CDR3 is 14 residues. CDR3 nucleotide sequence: TGTGCCAGCAGCTTACCCAGTAGCAATCAGCCCCAGCATTTT. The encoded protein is CASSLPSSNQPQHF.

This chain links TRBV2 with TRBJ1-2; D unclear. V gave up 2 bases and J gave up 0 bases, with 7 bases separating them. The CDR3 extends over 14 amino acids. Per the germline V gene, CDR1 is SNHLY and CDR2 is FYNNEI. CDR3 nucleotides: TGTGCCAGCAGTGAAAGGAAAACTAACTATGGCTACACCTTC. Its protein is CASSERKTNYGYTF. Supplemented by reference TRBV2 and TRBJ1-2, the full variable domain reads EPEVTQTPSHQVTQMGQEVILRCVPISNHLYFYWYRQILGQKVEFLVSFYNNEISEKSEIFDDQFSVERPDGSNFTLKIRSTKLEDSAMYFCASSERKTNYGYTFGSGTRLTVV.